A single T cell receptor beta chain is shown here with its context. The junction shows a germline mismatch at one end, possibly a read error. The data derive from a study of blood T cell repertoires in COVID-19. Study summary: The study drew acute and convalescent COVID-19 samples from the United States, Italy and Spain. Sources were T cells, B-cell-depleted T cells, or PBMCs; the material itself was cDNA or gDNA.

Germline V gives CDR1 SSHAT, CDR2 FNYEAQ (reference sequence). The CDR3 loop spans 18 amino acids. Profiled with immunoSEQ multiplex PCR; TCRdb holds only in-frame clones, not every one. The repertoire consists of roughly 110,000 clones, with 71% occurring once and the leading ten covering 0.9%. The origin of this receptor is a human donor with acute or convalescent COVID-19. The donor label of this sample is uncertain. Material for sequencing was peripheral blood. The chain employs TRBV7-7 and TRBJ1-6, with a possible D match to TRBD1 (6 bases). In DNA form, the CDR3 reads TGTGCTAGCAGCTTAAATCTAAGGGGGAGATCCTATAATTCACCCCTCCACTTT. It yields the protein CASSLNLRGRSYNSPLHF.